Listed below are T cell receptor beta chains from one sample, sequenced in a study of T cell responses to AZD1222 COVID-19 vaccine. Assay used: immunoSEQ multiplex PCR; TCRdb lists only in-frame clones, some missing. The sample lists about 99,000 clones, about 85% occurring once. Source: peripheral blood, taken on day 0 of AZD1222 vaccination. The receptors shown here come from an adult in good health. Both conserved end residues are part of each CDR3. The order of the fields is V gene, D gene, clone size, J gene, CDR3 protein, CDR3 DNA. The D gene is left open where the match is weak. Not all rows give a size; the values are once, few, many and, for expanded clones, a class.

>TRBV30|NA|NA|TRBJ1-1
CAWKPVPQSPEAFF
TGTGCCTGGAAGCCCGTACCTCAAAGCCCTGAAGCTTTCTTT
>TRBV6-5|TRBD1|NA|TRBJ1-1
CASSRQGRNTEAFF
TGTGCCAGCAGTCGACAGGGTAGGAACACTGAAGCTTTCTTT
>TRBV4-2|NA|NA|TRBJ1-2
CASSQGEGAYGYTF
TGTGCCAGCAGCCAAGGGGAAGGGGCCTATGGCTACACCTTC
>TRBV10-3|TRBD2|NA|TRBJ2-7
CATGGSGDAYEQYF
TGTGCCACGGGAGGTAGCGGGGATGCGTACGAGCAGTACTTC
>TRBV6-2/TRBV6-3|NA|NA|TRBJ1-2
CASSYRQGTGNGYGYTF
TGTGCCAGCAGTTACCGCCAAGGGACGGGAAATGGCTATGGCTACACCTTC
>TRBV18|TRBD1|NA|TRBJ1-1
CASSPRGPNTEAFF
TGTGCCAGCTCACCGAGGGGGCCGAACACTGAAGCTTTCTTT
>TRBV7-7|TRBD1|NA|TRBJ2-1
CASSLAGQGASEQFF
TGTGCTAGCAGCTTGGCGGGACAGGGGGCATCTGAGCAGTTCTTC
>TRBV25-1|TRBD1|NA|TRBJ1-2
CASALGQGKNYGYTF
TGTGCCAGCGCCCTGGGACAGGGGAAGAACTATGGCTACACCTTC
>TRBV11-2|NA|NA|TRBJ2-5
CASSSTGGGETQYF
TGTGCCAGCAGTTCCACGGGGGGCGGGGAGACCCAGTACTTC
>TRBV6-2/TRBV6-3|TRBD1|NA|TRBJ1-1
CASSWKTGVTEAFF
TGTGCCAGCAGTTGGAAGACAGGGGTCACTGAAGCTTTCTTT
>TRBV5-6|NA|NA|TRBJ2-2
CASSLVPVSFQQLFF
TGTGCCAGCAGCTTAGTACCGGTCAGTTTTCAACAGCTGTTTTTT
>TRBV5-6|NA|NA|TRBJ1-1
CASSLGRGGRAFF
TGTGCCAGCAGCTTGGGTAGGGGAGGAAGAGCTTTCTTT
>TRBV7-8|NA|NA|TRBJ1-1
CASSLLGNRHTEAFF
TGTGCCAGCAGCTTATTGGGGAATAGACACACTGAAGCTTTCTTT
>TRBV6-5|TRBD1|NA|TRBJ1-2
CASSSPDRGGYGYTF
TGTGCCAGCAGTTCCCCGGACAGGGGGGGCTATGGCTACACCTTC
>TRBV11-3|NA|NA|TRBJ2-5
CASSLYREAFGTQETQYF
TGTGCCAGCAGCTTGTACAGGGAGGCGTTCGGGACCCAAGAGACCCAGTACTTC
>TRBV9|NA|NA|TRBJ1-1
CASSEGGYRVRNTEAFF
TGTGCCAGCAGCGAGGGGGGGTACAGGGTGCGCAACACTGAAGCTTTCTTT
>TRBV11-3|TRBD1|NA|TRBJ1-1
CASSSDRGYTEAFF
TGTGCCAGCAGCTCCGACAGGGGATACACTGAAGCTTTCTTT
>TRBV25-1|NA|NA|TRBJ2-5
CASSLRRDGETQYF
TGTGCCAGCAGCCTAAGACGGGACGGGGAGACCCAGTACTTC
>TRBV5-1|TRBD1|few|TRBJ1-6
CASSFTGTANSPLHF
TGCGCCAGCAGCTTTACCGGGACAGCTAATTCACCCCTCCACTTT
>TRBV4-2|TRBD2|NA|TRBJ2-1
CASSLSSGSAYNEQFF
TGTGCCAGCAGCCTCTCCAGCGGGAGCGCCTACAATGAGCAGTTCTTC
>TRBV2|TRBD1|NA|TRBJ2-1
CASSADRGKFF
TGTGCCAGCAGTGCGGACAGGGGAAAGTTCTTC
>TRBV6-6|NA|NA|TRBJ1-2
CASSYRTGLSYGYTF
TGTGCCAGCAGTTACCGAACAGGGCTGAGCTATGGCTACACCTTC
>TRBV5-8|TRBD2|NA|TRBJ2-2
CASSFSRLAGGTGELFF
TGTGCCAGCAGCTTTTCTCGGCTAGCGGGAGGAACCGGGGAGCTGTTTTTT
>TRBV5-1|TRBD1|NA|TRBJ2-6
CATRTGPSSGANVLTF
TGCGCCACGCGGACAGGGCCTAGCTCTGGGGCCAACGTCCTGACTTTC
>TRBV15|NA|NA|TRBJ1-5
CATSRDPGYLQPQHF
TGTGCCACCAGCAGAGATCCGGGGTACTTACAGCCCCAGCATTTT
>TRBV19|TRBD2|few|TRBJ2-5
CASSLTSGSMTQYF
TGTGCCAGTAGTCTAACTAGCGGGAGCATGACCCAGTACTTC
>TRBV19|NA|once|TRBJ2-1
CASSWGAYNEQFF
TGTGCCAGTAGTTGGGGGGCCTACAATGAGCAGTTCTTC
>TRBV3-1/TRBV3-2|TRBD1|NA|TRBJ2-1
CASSPGTASNNEQFF
TGTGCCAGCAGCCCCGGGACAGCGTCTAACAATGAGCAGTTCTTC
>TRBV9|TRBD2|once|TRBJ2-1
CASTSGRQTYNEQFF
TGTGCCAGCACCAGCGGGAGGCAAACCTACAATGAGCAGTTCTTC
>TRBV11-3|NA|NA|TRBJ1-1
CASSVTPRTALNTEAFF
TGTGCCAGCAGCGTGACCCCCAGGACAGCTTTGAACACTGAAGCTTTCTTT
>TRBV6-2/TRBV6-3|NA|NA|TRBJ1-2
CASSLDGGYGYTF
TGTGCCAGCAGTTTGGACGGGGGCTATGGCTACACCTTC
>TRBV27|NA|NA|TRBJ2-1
CASSDRTPSYNEQFF
TGTGCCAGCAGTGACCGGACGCCTTCCTACAATGAGCAGTTCTTC
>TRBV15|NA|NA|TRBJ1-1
CATSRRDENTEAFF
TGTGCCACCAGCAGAAGGGATGAAAACACTGAAGCTTTCTTT
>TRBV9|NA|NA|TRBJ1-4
CASSVATGPATNEKLFF
TGTGCCAGCAGCGTAGCTACAGGCCCAGCAACTAATGAAAAACTGTTTTTT
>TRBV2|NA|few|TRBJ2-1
CASTARRGGSLYNEQFF
TGTGCCAGCACCGCGCGCCGTGGGGGATCCCTCTACAATGAGCAGTTCTTC
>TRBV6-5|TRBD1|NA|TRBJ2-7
CASSTGQRGTYEQYF
TGTGCCAGCAGTACGGGACAGCGAGGGACCTACGAGCAGTACTTC
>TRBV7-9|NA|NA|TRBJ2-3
CASSPQRAGRSDTQYF
TGTGCCAGCAGCCCCCAAAGGGCAGGGAGGTCAGATACGCAGTATTTT
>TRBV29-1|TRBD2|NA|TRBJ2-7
CSVEEAPGGEQYF
TGCAGCGTTGAAGAGGCGCCGGGGGGAGAGCAGTACTTC
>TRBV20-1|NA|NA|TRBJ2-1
CSASDGSYNEQFF
TGCAGTGCTAGTGACGGTTCCTACAATGAGCAGTTCTTC
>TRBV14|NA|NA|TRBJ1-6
CASSSGSLVGGSPLHF
TGTGCCAGCAGCTCCGGATCCTTAGTGGGGGGTTCACCCCTCCACTTT
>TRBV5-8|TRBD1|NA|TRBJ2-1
CASSRGQVLNHYNEQFF
TGTGCCAGCAGCCGAGGACAGGTCCTTAACCACTACAATGAGCAGTTCTTC
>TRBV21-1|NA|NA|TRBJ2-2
CASSKVYTGGANTGELFF
TGTGCCAGCAGCAAAGTATATACAGGGGGCGCGAACACCGGGGAGCTGTTTTTT
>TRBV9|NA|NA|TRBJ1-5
CASSVGAEPNQPQHF
TGTGCCAGCAGCGTAGGGGCAGAGCCGAATCAGCCCCAGCATTTT
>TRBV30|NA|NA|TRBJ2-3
CAWSDRDYRTDTQYF
TGTGCCTGGAGTGATAGGGATTATCGCACAGATACGCAGTATTTT
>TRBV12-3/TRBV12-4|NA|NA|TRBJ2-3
CASSPNTDTQYF
TGTGCCAGCAGTCCCAATACAGATACGCAGTATTTT
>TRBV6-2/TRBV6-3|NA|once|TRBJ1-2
CASSYSAGADGYTF
TGTGCCAGCAGTTACTCAGCCGGGGCTGATGGCTACACCTTC
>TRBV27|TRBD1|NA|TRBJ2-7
CASSTQGARSREQYF
TGTGCCAGCAGTACTCAGGGGGCTCGTTCCCGCGAGCAGTACTTC
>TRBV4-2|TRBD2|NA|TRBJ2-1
CASSQAGTSGSSYNEQFF
TGTGCCAGCAGCCAAGCCGGGACTAGCGGGAGCTCCTACAATGAGCAGTTCTTC
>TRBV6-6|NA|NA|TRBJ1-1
CASIDQGQNTEAFF
TGTGCCAGCATCGATCAGGGACAGAACACTGAAGCTTTCTTT
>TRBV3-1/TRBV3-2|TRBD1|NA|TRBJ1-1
CASSMGTGQNTEAFF
TGTGCCAGCAGCATGGGGACAGGGCAGAACACTGAAGCTTTCTTT
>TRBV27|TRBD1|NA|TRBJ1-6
CASTLLSRGRDGSPLHF
TGTGCCAGCACCCTACTCTCCAGGGGGCGGGATGGATCACCCCTCCACTTT
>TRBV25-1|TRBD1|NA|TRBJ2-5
CASSESPDRAQTQYF
TGTGCCAGCAGTGAATCCCCGGACAGGGCACAGACCCAGTACTTC
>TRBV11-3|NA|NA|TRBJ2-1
CASSLDFGERNEQFF
TGTGCCAGCAGCTTAGATTTTGGGGAGAGGAATGAGCAGTTCTTC
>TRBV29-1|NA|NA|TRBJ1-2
CSAGNYGYTF
TGCAGCGCAGGGAACTATGGCTACACCTTC
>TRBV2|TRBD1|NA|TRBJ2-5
CASSPRDRRETQYF
TGTGCCAGCAGCCCTCGGGACAGGCGAGAGACCCAGTACTTC
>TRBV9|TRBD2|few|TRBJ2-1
CASSVGGGSYNEQFF
TGTGCCAGCAGCGTAGGCGGGGGTTCCTACAATGAGCAGTTCTTC